This entry features one T cell receptor (beta chain) sequence. In the original processing: Reference gene primer amplification gave estimated nucleated cell counts. Using immunoSEQ multiplex PCR, the repertoire was profiled, and TCRdb retains in-frame clones only, with some absent. That table is the source of V, J and clone size, and D and trimming were worked out from the DNA. This repertoire shows some 280,000 clones, approximately 90% found once; its top ten account for under 15%. This entry comes from a study of blood T cell repertoires in COVID-19. Study details: From the United States, Italy and Spain came samples of acute and convalescent COVID-19. The cDNA or gDNA used as material had been derived from T cells, B-cell-depleted T cells, or PBMCs.

V lost 0 bases to trimming and J lost 2 bases, with 14 bases between them. The CDR3 runs to 16 residues. Per germline, CDR1 MNHNY and CDR2 SVGAGI (reference sequence). Sequenced material: peripheral blood. The sequence was collected from an older woman with acute or convalescent COVID-19. The chain is built from TRBV6-6 and TRBJ2-7; perhaps TRBD2 as D (5 bases). CDR3 sequence (DNA): TGTGCCAGCAGTTACTCGCAGCCGGAGGTTGCCTACGAGCAGTACTTC. Translating it yields CASSYSQPEVAYEQYF.